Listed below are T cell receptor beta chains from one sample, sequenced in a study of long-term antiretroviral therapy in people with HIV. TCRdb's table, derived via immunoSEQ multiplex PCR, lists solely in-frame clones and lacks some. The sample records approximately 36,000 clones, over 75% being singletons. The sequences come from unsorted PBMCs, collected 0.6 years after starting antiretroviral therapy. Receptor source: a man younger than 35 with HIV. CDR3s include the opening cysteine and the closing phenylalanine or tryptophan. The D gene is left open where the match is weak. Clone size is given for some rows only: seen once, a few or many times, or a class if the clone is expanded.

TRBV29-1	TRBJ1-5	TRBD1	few	CSARTGGNQPQHF	TGCAGCGCCCGGACAGGGGGGAATCAGCCCCAGCATTTT
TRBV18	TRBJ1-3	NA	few	CASSPAGGNTIYF	TGTGCCAGCTCACCAGCCGGCGGAAACACCATATATTTT
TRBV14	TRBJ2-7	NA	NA	CASSYFAGLYEQYF	TGTGCCAGCAGCTACTTTGCGGGGCTCTACGAGCAGTACTTC
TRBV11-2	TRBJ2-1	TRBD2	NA	CASSLYRGGYNEQFF	TGTGCCAGCAGCTTATATCGCGGGGGCTACAATGAGCAGTTCTTC
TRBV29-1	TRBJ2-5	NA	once	CSVVGVGETQYF	TGCAGCGTTGTAGGAGTGGGAGAGACCCAGTACTTC
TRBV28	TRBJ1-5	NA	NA	CASSLTDQPQHF	TGTGCCAGCAGCCTGACAGATCAGCCCCAGCATTTT
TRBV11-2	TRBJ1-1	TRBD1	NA	CASSLPDRAEAFF	TGTGCCAGCAGCTTACCCGACAGGGCTGAAGCTTTCTTT
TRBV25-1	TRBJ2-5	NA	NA	CASKIHHQETQYF	TGTGCCAGCAAAATCCACCACCAAGAGACCCAGTACTTC
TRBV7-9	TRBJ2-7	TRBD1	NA	CASSLIGQGIYEQYF	TGTGCCAGCAGCTTAATCGGACAGGGGATCTACGAGCAGTACTTC
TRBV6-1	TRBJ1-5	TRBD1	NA	CASGTGISNQPQHF	TGTGCCAGCGGGACAGGGATTAGCAATCAGCCCCAGCATTTT
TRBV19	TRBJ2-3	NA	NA	CASSREEGSTDTQYF	TGTGCCAGTAGTAGGGAGGAGGGGAGCACAGATACGCAGTATTTT
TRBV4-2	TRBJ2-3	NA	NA	CASSQETLPRTDTQYF	TGTGCCAGCAGCCAAGAAACCCTACCACGCACAGATACGCAGTATTTT
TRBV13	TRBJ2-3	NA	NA	CASSLHGTDTQYF	TGTGCCAGCAGCTTGCACGGCACAGATACGCAGTATTTT
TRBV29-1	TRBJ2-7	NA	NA	CSARDGSYEQYF	TGCAGCGCAAGGGACGGCTCCTACGAGCAGTACTTC
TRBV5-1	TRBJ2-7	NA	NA	CASSLGLIESYEQYF	TGCGCCAGCAGCTTGGGACTGATCGAGTCCTACGAGCAGTACTTC
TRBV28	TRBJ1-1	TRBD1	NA	CASYGGQANTEAFF	TGTGCCAGTTATGGTGGACAGGCGAACACTGAAGCTTTCTTT
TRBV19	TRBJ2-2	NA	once	CACELGSHGELFF	TGTGCCTGTGAACTAGGGTCCCACGGGGAGCTGTTTTTT
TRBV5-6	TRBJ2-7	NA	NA	CASSFWGREQYF	TGTGCCAGCAGCTTTTGGGGGAGGGAGCAGTACTTC
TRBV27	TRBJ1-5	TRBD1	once	CASSFNFPDRGNQPQHF	TGTGCCAGCAGTTTTAACTTTCCGGACAGGGGGAATCAGCCCCAGCATTTT
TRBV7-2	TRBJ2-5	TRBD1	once	CASSLETGHQETQYF	TGTGCCAGCAGCCTCGAGACAGGGCACCAAGAGACCCAGTACTTC
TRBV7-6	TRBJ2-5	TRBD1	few	CASGAGGFGETQYF	TGTGCCAGCGGCGCAGGGGGCTTCGGAGAGACCCAGTACTTC
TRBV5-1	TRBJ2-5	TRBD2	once	CASSPGSGGVQETQYF	TGCGCCAGCAGCCCGGGTAGCGGGGGAGTCCAAGAGACCCAGTACTTC
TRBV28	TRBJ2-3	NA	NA	CASSSGDTQYF	TGTGCCAGCAGCAGCGGCGATACGCAGTATTTT
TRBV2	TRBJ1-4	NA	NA	CASSEREGTNEKLFF	TGTGCCAGCAGTGAGAGGGAGGGAACTAATGAAAAACTGTTTTTT
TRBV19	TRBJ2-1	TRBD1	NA	CASSPGRGDRAVNEQFF	TGTGCCAGTAGCCCCGGAAGGGGGGACAGGGCGGTCAATGAGCAGTTCTTC
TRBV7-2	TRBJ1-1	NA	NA	CASSWTTNTEAFF	TGTGCCAGCAGCTGGACGACGAACACTGAAGCTTTCTTT
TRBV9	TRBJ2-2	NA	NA	CASSVLGENTGELFF	TGTGCCAGCAGCGTACTAGGGGAGAACACCGGGGAGCTGTTTTTT
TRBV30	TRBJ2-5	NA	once	CAWSRGVTQYF	TGTGCCTGGAGTCGAGGGGTGACCCAGTACTTC
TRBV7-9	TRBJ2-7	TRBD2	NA	CASSGGGATAYEQYF	TGTGCCAGCAGCGGCGGGGGGGCTACTGCCTACGAGCAGTACTTC
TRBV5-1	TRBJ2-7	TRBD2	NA	CASSLLIAGGPIYEQYF	TGCGCCAGCAGCTTGTTGATAGCGGGAGGGCCTATCTACGAGCAGTACTTC
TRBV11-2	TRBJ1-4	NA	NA	CASSPRGGGREKLFF	TGTGCCAGCAGCCCCCGAGGGGGAGGCAGGGAAAAACTGTTTTTT
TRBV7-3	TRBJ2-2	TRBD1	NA	CASSLVTGGTGELFF	TGTGCCAGCAGCCTAGTGACAGGGGGCACCGGGGAGCTGTTTTTT
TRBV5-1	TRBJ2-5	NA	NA	CASSLRTVRETQYF	TGCGCCAGCAGCCTGCGGACCGTTCGGGAGACCCAGTACTTC
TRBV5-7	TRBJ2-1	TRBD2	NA	CASTIQGLAGFNNEQFF	TGTGCCAGCACTATTCAGGGACTAGCGGGGTTCAACAATGAGCAGTTCTTC
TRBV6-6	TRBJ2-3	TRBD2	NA	CASKGTSGMTDTQYF	TGTGCCAGCAAGGGGACTAGCGGGATGACAGATACGCAGTATTTT
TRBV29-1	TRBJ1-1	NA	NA	CSVQGRSTEAFF	TGCAGCGTGCAGGGGCGGAGCACTGAAGCTTTCTTT
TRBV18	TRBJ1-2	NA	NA	CASSRPPNYGYTF	TGTGCCAGCTCACGTCCTCCTAACTATGGCTACACCTTC
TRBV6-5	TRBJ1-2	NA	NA	CASSRDGGRTYGYTF	TGTGCCAGCAGCAGGGACGGGGGGCGGACCTATGGCTACACCTTC
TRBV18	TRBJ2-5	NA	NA	CASSLNPSQETQYF	TGTGCCAGCTCACTTAACCCTTCGCAAGAGACCCAGTACTTC